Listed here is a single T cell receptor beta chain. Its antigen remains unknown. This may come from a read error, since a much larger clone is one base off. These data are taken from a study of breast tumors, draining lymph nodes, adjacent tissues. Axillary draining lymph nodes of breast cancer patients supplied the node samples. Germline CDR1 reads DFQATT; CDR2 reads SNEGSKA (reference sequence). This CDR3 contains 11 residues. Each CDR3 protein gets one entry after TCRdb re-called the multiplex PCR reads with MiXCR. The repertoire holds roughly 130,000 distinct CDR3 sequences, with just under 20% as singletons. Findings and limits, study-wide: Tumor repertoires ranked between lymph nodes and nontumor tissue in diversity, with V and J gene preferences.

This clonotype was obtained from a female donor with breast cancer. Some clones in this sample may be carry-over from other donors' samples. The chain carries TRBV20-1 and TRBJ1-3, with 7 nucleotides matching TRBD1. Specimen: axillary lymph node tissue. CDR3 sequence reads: CYNRGGSTIYF. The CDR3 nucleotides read TGCTACAACAGGGGTGGAAGCACCATATATTTT.